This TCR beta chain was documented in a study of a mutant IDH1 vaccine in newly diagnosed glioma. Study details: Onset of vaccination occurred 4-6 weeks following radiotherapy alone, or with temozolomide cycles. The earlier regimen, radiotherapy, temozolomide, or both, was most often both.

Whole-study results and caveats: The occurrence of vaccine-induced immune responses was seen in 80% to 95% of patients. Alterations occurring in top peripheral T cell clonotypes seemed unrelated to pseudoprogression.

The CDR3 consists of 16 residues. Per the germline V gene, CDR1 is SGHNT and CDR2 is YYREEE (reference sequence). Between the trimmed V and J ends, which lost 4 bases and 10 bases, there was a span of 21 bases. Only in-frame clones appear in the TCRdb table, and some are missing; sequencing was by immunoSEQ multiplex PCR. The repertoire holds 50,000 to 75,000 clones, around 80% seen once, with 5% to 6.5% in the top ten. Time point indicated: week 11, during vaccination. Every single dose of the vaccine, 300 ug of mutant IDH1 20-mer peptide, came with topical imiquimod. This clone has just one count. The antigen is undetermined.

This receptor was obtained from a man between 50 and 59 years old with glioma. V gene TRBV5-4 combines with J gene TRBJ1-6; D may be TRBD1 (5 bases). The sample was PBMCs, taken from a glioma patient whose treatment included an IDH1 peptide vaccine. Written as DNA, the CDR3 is TGTGCCAGCAGCCCCGGGACCACACTTCGGGGGTCACCCCTCCACTTT. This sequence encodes CASSPGTTLRGSPLHF.